These T cell receptor beta chains were read from a single sample in a study of blood T cell repertoires in COVID-19. The table came from immunoSEQ multiplex PCR; TCRdb's copy has only in-frame clones and leaves some out. The sample includes about 160,000 clones, more than 65% of them seen just once. The sequencing sample was made of peripheral blood. The source of these receptors is a woman older than 75 with active or convalescent COVID-19. The CDR3 runs from the conserved cysteine through the conserved F or W. D genes are given only for firm matches. Clone size appears in some rows only: once, few, many, or a class for an expanded clone.

clone_size j_call v_call d_call cdr3_nt cdr3_aa
few TRBJ2-3 TRBV5-1 TRBD2 TGCGCCAGCAGCCATCTTACTAGCGAAAACACAGATACGCAGTATTTT CASSHLTSENTDTQYF
- TRBJ1-2 TRBV19 - TGTGCCAGTGTTGAACGGAACTATGGCTACACCTTC CASVERNYGYTF
- TRBJ2-5 TRBV7-6 - TGTGCCAGCGGCCGGGACAACCAAGAGACCCAGTACTTC CASGRDNQETQYF
- TRBJ1-2 TRBV19 - TGTGCCAGTAGTATTCGGGGTGGCTATGGCTACACCTTC CASSIRGGYGYTF
few TRBJ1-2 TRBV6-4 - TGTGCCAGCAGTGACTCGATCGGGAAAGTCACCTTC CASSDSIGKVTF
- TRBJ2-7 TRBV27 TRBD2 TGTGCCAGCAGTCTGGCTAGCGGGAGTGGACCTGGCGAGCAGTACTTC CASSLASGSGPGEQYF
- TRBJ1-2 TRBV5-1 - TGCGCCAGCAGCTCATCGACAGATTATGGCTACACCTTC CASSSSTDYGYTF
- TRBJ2-5 TRBV5-4 TRBD2 TGTGCCAGCAGCAAGACTAGCGGGATTACGCGGGAGACCCAGTACTTC CASSKTSGITRETQYF
- TRBJ1-1 TRBV5-1 - TGCGCCAGCAGCTTGGGACTCATCAACACTGAAGCTTTCTTT CASSLGLINTEAFF
- TRBJ2-3 TRBV19 TRBD1 TGTGCCAGCACGGACAGGGCGCGCGGTCGGAAGGTAGATACGCAGTATTTT CASTDRARGRKVDTQYF